The 14 T cell receptor beta chains below were found in one sample sequenced in a study of regulatory T cells in long-lasting Graves disease. The TCR beta library used iRepertoire HTBI primers with Arm-PCR amplification of CDR3. TCRdb fed the multiplex PCR reads into MiXCR, producing one record per CDR3 protein. The sample consists of about 350,000 distinct CDR3 sequences, 16% of them appearing once. Time point in this sample: newly diagnosed GD, antithyroid drugs for less than 3 months. The authors made the TCR library using RNA they extracted from PBMCs. This sample was shared with a second study, whose subject was T cells in Graves' hyperthyroidism and ophthalmopathy.

Sequenced material: peripheral blood mononuclear cells (PBMCs), taken at new diagnosis, from a patient treated with antithyroid drugs. The receptors derive from a man in his forties with Graves disease.

This clonotype was counted ten times or more. This chain connects TRBV9 to TRBJ1-1; unclear D gene. V was pared by 0 bases and J by 4 bases, with 7 bases between. The CDR3 is 13 residues long. CDR1 is SGDLS, CDR2 YYNGEE, per germline. The CDR3 reads CASSVGVFTEAFF. CDR3 nucleotide sequence: TGTGCCAGCAGCGTAGGTGTGTTCACTGAAGCTTTCTTT. Full variable domain (missing parts from reference TRBV9 and TRBJ1-1): DSGVTQTPKHLITATGQRVTLRCSPRSGDLSVYWYQQSLDQGLQFLIQYYNGEERAKGNILERFSAQQFPDLHSELNLSSLELGDSALYFCASSVGVFTEAFFGQGTRLTVV.

This clonotype was seen at least ten times. The chain carries TRBV30 and TRBJ1-1; a possible D gene is TRBD1 (5 bases). Deletions cut 4 bases from V and 5 bases from J, with 14 bases between. Germline assignment: CDR1 GTSNPN and CDR2 SVGIG (reference sequence). The CDR3 sequence is 13 residues long. CDR3 region: CAWKDKIGTEAFF. The CDR3 DNA sequence: TGTGCCTGGAAGGACAAAATAGGGACTGAAGCTTTCTTT.

V gene TRBV6-2 or TRBV6-3 combines with J gene TRBJ2-5; D might be TRBD2 (5 bases). Trimming removed 5 bases from V and 5 bases from J, with 21 bases in between. From germline, CDR1 is MNHEY and CDR2 SVGEGT. The CDR3 spans 16 residues. CDR3 protein: CASSGRDNRAGETQYF. The CDR3 nucleotides read TGTGCCAGCAGTGGTCGTGACAATCGGGCGGGCGAGACCCAGTACTTC.

Ten or more counts support this clonotype. The chain combines TRBV6-2 or TRBV6-3 with TRBJ2-7, with D unclear. V was shortened by 2 bases and J by 2 bases, with 16 bases between the two germline ends. The CDR3 consists of 16 residues. CDR1 and CDR2 from the germline V gene are MNHEY and SVGEGT. The CDR3, as DNA: TGTGCCAGCAGTTACGGCACAGCGTCTCCTCCCTACGAGCAGTACTTC. Its translation is CASSYGTASPPYEQYF.

The table lists this clonotype with many counts. This chain uses TRBV28 with TRBJ1-6, with D hard to call. Deletions cut 6 bases from V and 7 bases from J, with 13 bases between. Germline loops: CDR1 MDHEN, CDR2 SYDVKM. The CDR3 contains 14 residues. The CDR3 DNA is TGTGCCAGCAGAAAAGTGGGAGCAAATTCACCCCTCCACTTT. Its protein product is CASRKVGANSPLHF. Full variable domain (rest looked up from reference TRBV28 and TRBJ1-6): DVKVTQSSRYLVKRTGEKVFLECVQDMDHENMFWYRQDPGLGLRLIYFSYDVKMKEKGDIPEGYSVSREKKERFSLILESASTNQTSMYLCASRKVGANSPLHFGNGTRLTVT.

There are a few counts of this clonotype. The chain recombines TRBV7-8 with TRBJ2-6; TRBD1 matches 8 bases. The V gene end was trimmed by 5 bases and the J gene end by 2 bases; junction bases not matched to a gene: 5. From germline, CDR1 is SGHVS and CDR2 FQNEAQ. The CDR3 is made up of 16 amino acids. The CDR3 reads CASSQDRVPGANVLTF. As DNA, the CDR3 is TGTGCCAGCAGCCAGGACAGGGTCCCTGGGGCCAACGTCCTGACTTTC.

This clonotype was seen a few times. The chain is built from TRBV24-1 and TRBJ1-5; tentatively, D is TRBD1 (5 bases). The CDR3 covers 14 residues. Germline CDR1 is KGHDR and CDR2 is SFDVKD. Trimming pared 9 bases from V and 4 bases from J, leaving 15 bases between. The CDR3 loop is CATSRWGVNQPQHF. In DNA form, the CDR3 reads TGTGCCACCTCCCGGTGGGGGGTAAATCAGCCCCAGCATTTT.

This clonotype was seen repeatedly, ten times or more. V and J are TRBV28 and TRBJ2-1; D is unclear. The CDR3 is 14 residues long. The germline gives CDR1 MDHEN, CDR2 SYDVKM. The ends were cut back, 4 bases at V and 8 bases at J, with 15 bases in the middle. DNA of the CDR3: TGTGCCAGCAGTTGGTCCCCCGGGCTTCATGAGCAGTTCTTC. Its protein is CASSWSPGLHEQFF.

This clonotype was seen at least ten times. The V call is TRBV5-1, the J call TRBJ2-7; D is possibly TRBD2 (5 bases). V shed 4 bases and J shed 5 bases, with 16 bases lying between them. CDR1 is SGHRS, CDR2 YFSETQ, per germline. This CDR3 is 14 amino acids long. CDR3 DNA: TGCGCCAGCAGCCACGGAGGAGCGACACACGAGCAGTACTTC. It is translated as CASSHGGATHEQYF. Variable domain in full (rest from reference TRBV5-1 and TRBJ2-7): KAGVTQTPRYLIKTRGQQVTLSCSPISGHRSVSWYQQTPGQGLQFLFEYFSETQRNKGNFPGRFSGRQFSNSRSEMNVSTLELGDSALYLCASSHGGATHEQYFGPGTRLTVT.

This clonotype occurred many times. The rearrangement links TRBV20-1 to TRBJ1-5, with 7 bases lining up with TRBD1. This CDR3 comprises 17 residues. The V and J ends lost 6 bases and 2 bases, in that order; junction bases with no gene match: 16. The germline V gene has CDR1 DFQATT and CDR2 SNEGSKA (reference sequence). The CDR3 DNA is TGCAGTGCCTCTAAAACAGGGGTGGGCATGGGCAATCAGCCCCAGCATTTT. The encoded protein is CSASKTGVGMGNQPQHF.

Concerning this clonotype: With a much larger clone just one base away, this may be a read error. The V call is TRBV9, the J call TRBJ2-2; maybe TRBD2 (5 bases). CDR1 and CDR2 from the germline V gene are SGDLS and YYNGEE. This CDR3 is 15 amino acids long. The CDR3 coding sequence is TGTGCCAGCAGCACCGGACGGTCGAACACCGGGGAGCTGCTTTTT. It specifies CASSTGRSNTGELLF.

V is TRBV10-3 and J is TRBJ2-3, with 10 bases identical to TRBD1. The CDR3 spans 18 residues. Trimming removed 0 bases from V and 2 bases from J; junction bases left unmatched: 8. Germline V gives CDR1 ENHRY, CDR2 SYGVKD. The CDR3 spells CAISESDRGGTHTDTQYF. CDR3 bases: TGTGCCATCAGTGAGTCGGACAGGGGGGGAACACACACAGATACGCAGTATTTT.

The table lists this clonotype with a few counts. The rearrangement joins TRBV7-9 to TRBJ2-2; 8 bases fit TRBD1. Germline CDR1 and CDR2: SEHNR and FQNEAQ (reference sequence). The CDR3 extends over 18 amino acids. After removal of 6 bases from V and 2 bases from J, the junction contained 14 bases not matched to a gene. The CDR3: CASRQTTGDLSNTGELFF. The CDR3 bases are TGTGCCAGCAGGCAGACGACAGGGGATCTGTCAAACACCGGGGAGCTGTTTTTT.

The table lists this clonotype with many counts. The genes are TRBV5-4 and TRBJ2-2, with D uncertain. This CDR3 has 13 amino acids. The germline V gene encodes CDR1 SGHNT and CDR2 YYREEE (reference sequence). Trimming removed 7 bases at V and 5 bases at J, with 12 bases between. Here the CDR3 reads CASATDVTGELFF. The CDR3 DNA follows: TGTGCCAGCGCGACCGACGTAACCGGGGAGCTGTTTTTT.